Following are 27 T cell receptor beta chains from one sample sequenced in a study of cytomegalovirus exposure and HLA in healthy donors. PCR primers comprised 60 Vbeta and 13 Jbeta primers. Sequencing was performed with immunoSEQ multiplex PCR; in TCRdb, only in-frame clones are kept and a portion is missing. The table has about 190,000 clones, approximately 87% seen once. Sample: PBMCs. Source of these receptors: a man aged 30-40 years in good health and CMV-seronegative.

The V gene is TRBV30, the J gene TRBJ2-7; 9 nucleotides align to TRBD1. CDR3 size: 12 residues. Trimming took 8 bases from V and 9 from J; bases not matched to a gene: 11. From germline, CDR1 is GTSNPN and CDR2 SVGIG (reference sequence). The CDR3 is CAGDRGERWQYF. In DNA form, the CDR3 reads TGTGCCGGAGACAGGGGGGAAAGATGGCAGTACTTC.

The rearrangement uses TRBV25-1 and TRBJ2-3, with 13 nucleotides matching TRBD2. The CDR3 is 16 amino acids. Germline loops: CDR1 MGHDK, CDR2 SYGVNS. The V segment lost 3 bases and the J segment 4 bases; nucleotides outside the gene matches: 4. CDR3 nucleotides: TGTGCCAGCAGTGACCGGACTAGCGGGAGTGCAGATACGCAGTATTTT. Translated: CASSDRTSGSADTQYF.

The chain's CDR3 is CASSQVGLEGDTIYF. The CDR3 region has the DNA TGCGCCAGCAGCCAAGTGGGATTGGAGGGAGACACCATATATTTT. The chain joins TRBV4-1 to TRBJ1-3; D is ambiguous. V lost 1 base to trimming and J lost 8 bases, with 15 bases between them. The germline gives CDR1 MGHRA, CDR2 YSYEKL. The CDR3 is made up of 15 amino acids.

The chain joins TRBV7-6 to TRBJ2-1; possible D gene TRBD2, 6 bases. Germline lookup yields CDR1 SGHVS and CDR2 FNYEAQ. This CDR3 comprises 13 residues. Trimming cost V 0 bases and J 10 bases, with 10 bases left between them. In DNA, the CDR3 is TGTGCCAGCAGCTTAGCGACCCGGGGGGAGCAGTTCTTC. Amino acid sequence: CASSLATRGEQFF.

V and J are TRBV2 and TRBJ1-5; D unresolved. Germline V lookup: CDR1 SNHLY, CDR2 FYNNEI. The CDR3 consists of 13 residues. The germline V and J ends were trimmed by 6 bases and 4 bases, with 10 bases remaining between them. The CDR3 DNA reads TGTGCCAGCAGCCCTGACATTAATCAGCCCCAGCATTTT. Translation: CASSPDINQPQHF.

This chain uses TRBV5-1 with TRBJ1-1, with a tentative D call TRBD1 (6 bases). The CDR3 extends over 14 amino acids. Trimming shortened V by 2 bases and J by 1 base, and 9 bases separated the two germline ends. Germline V lookup: CDR1 SGHRS, CDR2 YFSETQ. The CDR3 loop reads CASSLWDTNTEAFF. CDR3 DNA sequence: TGCGCCAGCAGCTTATGGGACACGAACACTGAAGCTTTCTTT.

V and J are TRBV7-6 and TRBJ1-5, with 8 bases lining up with TRBD1. Germline V gene sequence: CDR1 SGHVS, CDR2 FNYEAQ. The CDR3 loop spans 16 amino acids. Trimming removed 3 bases from V and 5 bases from J; junction bases left unmatched: 9. CDR3 region: CASSLKTGESDQPQHF. For the CDR3, the DNA is TGTGCCAGCAGCTTGAAGACAGGGGAGAGTGATCAGCCCCAGCATTTT.

This clone was observed a few times. The V gene is TRBV6-5, the J gene TRBJ2-5; perhaps TRBD1 as D (6 bases). The length of the CDR3 is 14 residues. Germline V gives CDR1 MNHEY, CDR2 SVGAGI. Trimming left V 3 bases short and J 5 bases short, with 13 bases between. The DNA for the CDR3 is TGTGCCAGCAGTTATTCACAGGGATTGGAGACCCAGTACTTC. Residues: CASSYSQGLETQYF.

The rearrangement uses TRBV4-1 and TRBJ1-1, with D possibly TRBD1 on 5 matching bases. The CDR3 is made up of 13 amino acids. CDR1 is MGHRA and CDR2 is YSYEKL in the germline V gene. The V end lost 3 bases, the J end lost 3 bases, and 8 bases lay between the germline ends. CDR3 protein: CASSQLTDTEAFF. DNA of the CDR3: TGCGCCAGCAGCCAGCTGACAGACACTGAAGCTTTCTTT.

As regards this clone: Other DNA variants within this sample encode the same CDR3. The rearrangement uses TRBV18 and TRBJ2-7; unclear D gene. The CDR3 is 12 residues long. V gave up 2 bases and J gave up 3 bases, with 5 bases separating them. Germline loops: CDR1 KGHSH, CDR2 LQKENI. The CDR3 DNA sequence: TGTGCCAGCTCACCAGCAGGCTACGAGCAGTACTTC. It is translated as CASSPAGYEQYF.

This clone was seen a single time. This chain connects TRBV7-6 to TRBJ2-1, with D possibly being TRBD2 (5 bases). The ends were cut back, 7 bases at V and 7 bases at J, with 14 bases in the middle. The CDR3 spans 13 residues. CDR1 is SGHVS, CDR2 FNYEAQ, per germline. CDR3 in amino acids: CASNSGLRNEQFF. In DNA form, the CDR3 reads TGTGCCAGCAACTCGGGGTTAAGAAATGAGCAGTTCTTC.

This clone was seen only once. This chain links TRBV21-1 with TRBJ1-6. TRBV21-1 is recorded as a pseudogene. This CDR3 region has 13 residues. CDR3 nucleotides: TGTGCCCGAGACCGGGAGTCTCGTTCACCCCTCCACTTT. Translated: CARDRESRSPLHF.

V usage is TRBV6-1 and J usage is TRBJ2-1; 11 bases map to TRBD2. V dropped 2 bases and J dropped 7; count of bases not matched to a gene: 10. The CDR3 has 17 residues. Germline V gives CDR1 MNHNS, CDR2 SASEGT. In DNA form, the CDR3 reads TGTGCCAGCAGTGAAACTGGTAGCGGGAGGGCCCGTAATGAGCAGTTCTTC. Amino acid sequence: CASSETGSGRARNEQFF.

The chain uses TRBV5-1 and TRBJ2-5; the match to TRBD1 covers 7 bases. The J call may be mistaken, given a closer DNA end match to TRBJ2-7. This CDR3 comprises 14 residues. Germline V lookup: CDR1 SGHRS, CDR2 YFSETQ. In DNA, the CDR3 is TGCGCCAGCAGCTTGTCGACAGGGTCATACGAGCAGTACTTC. Protein product: CASSLSTGSYEQYF.

The rearrangement links TRBV4-3 to TRBJ1-6; D might be TRBD1 (6 bases). V shed 0 bases and J shed 10 bases, with 10 bases lying between them. The CDR3 totals 14 residues. The germline V gene encodes CDR1 LGHNA and CDR2 YSLEER. CDR3 coding DNA: TGCGCCAGCAGCCAAGACAGGGGTAACTCACCCCTCCACTTT. This translates into CASSQDRGNSPLHF.

The chain carries TRBV7-2 and TRBJ2-7, with 8 bases aligning to TRBD2. J gave up 2 bases and V 5 bases, and 8 bases lay outside the gene matches. Germline V lookup: CDR1 SGHTA, CDR2 FQGNSA. The CDR3 sequence is 15 residues long. The CDR3 nucleotides read TGTGCCAGCAGCCCCGAGCGGGGGCCGACCTACGAGCAGTACTTC. This gives the protein CASSPERGPTYEQYF.

The rearrangement links TRBV15 to TRBJ2-7; TRBD2 matches at 7 bases. V was clipped by 1 base and J by 2 bases; unmatched bases: 5. CDR1 and CDR2 (germline): LNHNV, YYDKDF (reference sequence). The CDR3 is 15 amino acids. The CDR3 reads CATSRGEGPAYEQYF. CDR3 DNA: TGTGCCACCAGCAGAGGGGAGGGGCCAGCCTACGAGCAGTACTTC.

The CDR3 region is CASSLAEHPGSNEQFF. In nucleotides, the CDR3 is TGCGCCAGCAGCTTGGCTGAGCATCCGGGAAGCAATGAGCAGTTCTTC. The chain carries TRBV5-1 and TRBJ2-1, with D perhaps matching TRBD2 (5 bases). The V gene lost 0 bases and the J gene lost 6 bases, with 16 bases spanning the gap. CDR3 length: 16 residues. Per germline, CDR1 SGHRS and CDR2 YFSETQ.

The rearrangement uses TRBV11-2 and TRBJ2-3; a possible D gene is TRBD1 (6 bases). CDR3 length: 15 residues. Trimming removed 2 bases at V and 5 bases at J, with 14 bases between. From germline, CDR1 is SGHAT and CDR2 FQNNGV. The CDR3, as DNA: TGTGCCAGCAGCTTATGGGGGCTGCTCGTAGATACGCAGTATTTT. Its translation: CASSLWGLLVDTQYF.

The chain joins TRBV28 to TRBJ1-1; D call uncertain. The V gene's germline CDR1 is MDHEN and CDR2 SYDVKM. The CDR3 extends over 15 amino acids. Trimming pared 3 bases from V and 10 bases from J, leaving 21 bases between. This CDR3 is CASSLFTGSAKIAFF. CDR3 coding DNA: TGTGCCAGCAGTTTGTTCACCGGGTCAGCAAAAATAGCTTTCTTT. Based on the CDR3 plus reference TRBV28 and TRBJ1-1, the full variable domain is DVKVTQSSRYLVKRTGEKVFLECVQDMDHENMFWYRQDPGLGLRLIYFSYDVKMKEKGDIPEGYSVSREKKERFSLILESASTNQTSMYLCASSLFTGSAKIAFFGQGTRLTVV.

CDR3 in DNA: TGTGCCAGCAGCTTAGTTACCAGCCGGGATAGCAATCAGCCCCAGCATTTT. Translation gives CASSLVTSRDSNQPQHF. This rearrangement joins TRBV7-2 to TRBJ1-5; D unresolved. Germline CDR1 SGHTA, CDR2 FQGNSA. V was clipped by 1 base and J by 0 bases, with 13 bases between them. The CDR3 sequence is 17 residues long. The full variable domain, completed using reference TRBV7-2 and TRBJ1-5, is GAGVSQSPSNKVTEKGKDVELRCDPISGHTALYWYRQSLGQGLEFLIYFQGNSAPDKSGLPSDRFSAERTGGSVSTLTIQRTQQEDSAVYLCASSLVTSRDSNQPQHFGDGTRLSIL.

The chain joins TRBV7-9 to TRBJ2-1, with 8 bases lining up with TRBD1. Trimming at V came to 5 bases and at J to 4 bases, leaving 10 bases not matched to a gene. Per germline, CDR1 SEHNR and CDR2 FQNEAQ (reference sequence). The CDR3 loop spans 16 amino acids. For the CDR3, the DNA is TGTGCCAGCAGCATCTCCGGGACAGGAGATTACAATGAGCAGTTCTTC. Encoded protein: CASSISGTGDYNEQFF. Based on the CDR3 plus reference TRBV7-9 and TRBJ2-1, the full variable domain is DTGVSQNPRHKITKRGQNVTFRCDPISEHNRLYWYRQTLGQGPEFLTYFQNEAQLEKSRLLSDRFSAERPKGSFSTLEIQRTEQGDSAMYLCASSISGTGDYNEQFFGPGTRLTVL.

The chain carries TRBV7-9 and TRBJ2-5; 8 bases map to TRBD2. V was pared by 4 bases and J by 2 bases, with 6 bases of the junction left unmatched. CDR3 length: 15 amino acids. Germline V gives CDR1 SEHNR, CDR2 FQNEAQ (reference sequence). The CDR3 nucleotides are TGTGCCAGCAGCTCCATAGGACTAGCACAAGAGACCCAGTACTTC. This gives the protein CASSSIGLAQETQYF.

The rearrangement uses TRBV14 and TRBJ2-7; the D gene is possibly TRBD2 (7 bases). Between the trimmed V and J ends, which lost 5 bases and 1 base, there was a span of 18 bases. Germline CDR1 reads SGHDN; CDR2 reads FVKESK. The CDR3 runs to 16 residues. In DNA, the CDR3 is TGTGCCAGCAGCTTAGTCCCAGGGGAGGGTTCCTACGAGCAGTACTTC. Translation: CASSLVPGEGSYEQYF.

This rearrangement joins TRBV7-9 to TRBJ1-1; 7 bases map to TRBD1. The V segment lost 4 bases and the J segment 7 bases; nucleotides outside the gene matches: 3. CDR1 SEHNR and CDR2 FQNEAQ come from the germline V gene (reference sequence). The CDR3 spans 12 residues. DNA for the CDR3: TGTGCCAGCAGCTCCCGGGACAGTGAAGCTTTCTTT. It codes for CASSSRDSEAFF. The variable domain in full, completed from reference TRBV7-9 and TRBJ1-1, reads DTGVSQNPRHKITKRGQNVTFRCDPISEHNRLYWYRQTLGQGPEFLTYFQNEAQLEKSRLLSDRFSAERPKGSFSTLEIQRTEQGDSAMYLCASSSRDSEAFFGQGTRLTVV.

The chain recombines TRBV6-5 with TRBJ2-1; D is ambiguous. V was trimmed by 6 bases and J by 8 bases, leaving 11 bases between them. This CDR3 has 12 amino acids. The V gene's germline CDR1 is MNHEY and CDR2 SVGAGI. This chain's CDR3 is CASRPSIDEQFF. The CDR3 nucleotides are TGTGCCAGCAGGCCCTCTATAGATGAGCAGTTCTTC.

This chain links TRBV11-2 with TRBJ1-5, with D uncertain. CDR1 is SGHAT and CDR2 is FQNNGV in the germline V gene. The CDR3 covers 13 residues. V was pared by 2 bases and J by 4 bases, with 6 bases between. CDR3 protein: CASSLQRNQPQHF. The CDR3, as DNA: TGTGCCAGCAGCTTACAGCGGAATCAGCCCCAGCATTTT.